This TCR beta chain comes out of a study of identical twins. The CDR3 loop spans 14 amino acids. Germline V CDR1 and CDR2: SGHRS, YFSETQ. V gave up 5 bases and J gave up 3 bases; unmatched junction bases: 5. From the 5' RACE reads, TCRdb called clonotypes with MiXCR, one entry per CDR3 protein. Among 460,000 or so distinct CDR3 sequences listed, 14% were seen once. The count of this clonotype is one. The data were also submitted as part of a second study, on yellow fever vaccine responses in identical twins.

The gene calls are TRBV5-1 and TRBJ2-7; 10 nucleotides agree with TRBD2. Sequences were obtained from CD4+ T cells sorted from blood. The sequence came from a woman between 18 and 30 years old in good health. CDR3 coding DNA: TGCGCCAGCAGTCTAGGGACTAGCGACTACGAGCAGTACTTC. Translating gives CASSLGTSDYEQYF.